The source of this T cell receptor (beta chain) is a study of cytomegalovirus exposure and HLA in healthy donors. Overall study findings and caveats: CMV antigen specificity of three CMV-associated chains was confirmed in vitro.

The V and J ends lost 1 base and 4 bases, in that order; junction bases with no gene match: 3. This CDR3 is built from 14 residues. Germline V gene lookup returns CDR1 MNHNS and CDR2 SASEGT. Points on this clone: What it binds is unknown.

PCR used 60 Vbeta primers and 13 Jbeta primers. Here immunoSEQ multiplex PCR was the method, and the copy in TCRdb shows in-frame clones only, minus some. The repertoire holds roughly 200,000 clones, with approximately 85% as singletons. Although they were nominally healthy when sampled, donors likely had unrecorded immune exposures. The sample comprised PBMCs. This clonotype was obtained from a woman in her 50s in good health and CMV-seronegative. The rearrangement links TRBV6-1 to TRBJ1-1; 7 bases map to TRBD1. CDR3 loop: CASSEEGAGTEAFF. The CDR3 region has the DNA TGTGCCAGCAGTGAAGAGGGGGCCGGCACTGAAGCTTTCTTT.